This T cell receptor beta chain was retrieved from a study of Ad26.COV2.S vaccination and SARS-CoV-2 variants. Findings and limits, study-wide: An underestimation of total T cell responses may have resulted from the TCR breadth and depth analyses.

The method was immunoSEQ multiplex PCR; TCRdb's version includes in-frame clones alone and lacks a portion of them. There are 500,000 or so clones in the sample; 89% occur only once, and over 2% lies in the top ten. Looked up from germline, CDR1 is SGHRS and CDR2 is YFSETQ. V was clipped by 4 bases and J by 0 bases, with 17 bases between them. The CDR3 sequence is 16 residues long. The treatment is: about 20 received Ad26.COV2.S at low or high dose, single or two shots; roughly five received placebo; per-sample allocation not given. Samples were taken on day 63 after the first vaccine or placebo injection. Of note for this clone: Its antigen is currently unknown.

This TCR derives from a person between 18 and 60 years old who received the Ad26.COV2.S COVID-19 vaccine or a placebo. The J gene is TRBJ2-7, the V gene TRBV5-1; TRBD2 might be the D (6 bases). Sequenced material: peripheral blood, taken in a trial of Ad26.COV2.S vaccine versus placebo. CDR3 sequence (DNA): TGCGCCAGCAGCCCCCTGAGCCCCGGGAGCTCCTACGAGCAGTACTTC. Its protein product is CASSPLSPGSSYEQYF.